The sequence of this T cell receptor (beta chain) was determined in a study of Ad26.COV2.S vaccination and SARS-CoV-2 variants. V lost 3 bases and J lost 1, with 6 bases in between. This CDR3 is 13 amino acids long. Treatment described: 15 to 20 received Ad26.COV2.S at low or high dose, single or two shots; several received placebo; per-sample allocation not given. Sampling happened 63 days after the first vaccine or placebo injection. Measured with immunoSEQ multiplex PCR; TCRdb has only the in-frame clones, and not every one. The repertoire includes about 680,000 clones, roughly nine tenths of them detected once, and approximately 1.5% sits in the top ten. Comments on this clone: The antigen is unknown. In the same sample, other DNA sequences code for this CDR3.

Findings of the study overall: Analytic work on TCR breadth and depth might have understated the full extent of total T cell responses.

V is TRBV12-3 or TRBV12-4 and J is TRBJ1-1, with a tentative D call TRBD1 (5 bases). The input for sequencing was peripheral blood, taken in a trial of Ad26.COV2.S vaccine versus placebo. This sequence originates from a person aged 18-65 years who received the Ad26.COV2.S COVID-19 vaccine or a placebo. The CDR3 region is CASSFGANTEAFF. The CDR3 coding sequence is TGTGCCAGCAGTTTTGGGGCGAACACTGAAGCTTTCTTT.